This entry concerns a single T cell receptor beta chain. The source of the sample is a study of T cell changes during pregnancy in multiple sclerosis. Using immunoSEQ multiplex PCR, the repertoire was profiled, and TCRdb retains in-frame clones only, with some absent. The sample comprises under 130,000 clones, 85% to 95% of which are singletons, and 0.9% to 0.95% rests with the top ten. The CDR3 loop spans 11 amino acids. Trimming took off 6 bases at V and 4 bases at J, with 9 bases between the two ends. Germline V CDR1 and CDR2: DFQATT, SNEGSKA (reference sequence). The TCR sequence derives from a female donor with multiple sclerosis, enrolled in a pregnancy study. V and J are TRBV20-1 and TRBJ1-1; D unclear. The specimen was peripheral blood, collected after pregnancy. As DNA, the CDR3 is TGCAGTGCGGGGAGGGCCACTGAAGCTTTCTTT. It specifies CSAGRATEAFF.